Below are 3 T cell receptor beta chains sequenced from a single sample in a study of shared clonotypes between healthy human individuals. Assay used: immunoSEQ multiplex PCR; TCRdb lists only in-frame clones, some missing. The data hold around 2,000,000 clones, with about 95% observed a single time. Positively selected for CCR7, the CD45RO-negative cells used as naive CD8 cells excluded terminally differentiated effector memory CD45RA+ cells. Sequencing was performed on naive CD8+ T cells sorted from blood. The receptor set was obtained from a man younger than 30 in good health.

The chain recombines TRBV6-1 with TRBJ1-2, with 11 bases identical to TRBD1. J was trimmed by 6 bases and V by 1 base; bases with no gene match: 4. Germline V gene data show CDR1 as MNHNS and CDR2 as SASEGT. CDR3 length equals 15 residues. Written as DNA, the CDR3 is TGTGCCAGCAGTGAAGACGGGACAGGGGGGGATGGCTACACCTTC. Translating gives CASSEDGTGGDGYTF.

The rearrangement uses TRBV29-1 and TRBJ1-4, with D hard to call. Trimming took off 0 bases at V and 0 bases at J, with 11 bases between the two ends. Germline V gives CDR1 SQVTM, CDR2 ANQGSEA. This CDR3 comprises 16 residues. The CDR3 DNA sequence: TGCAGCGTTGAAGATCCTAAGAGTGCAACTAATGAAAAACTGTTTTTT. Amino acid sequence: CSVEDPKSATNEKLFF.

This chain uses TRBV11-1 with TRBJ2-2, with 9 positions matching TRBD2. The CDR3 runs to 14 residues. Trimming took 3 bases from V and 6 from J; bases not matched to a gene: 2. Germline V CDR1 and CDR2: SGHAT, FQDESV (reference sequence). The CDR3 here is CASSLAGGPGELFF. CDR3 coding DNA: TGTGCCAGCAGCTTGGCGGGGGGGCCCGGGGAGCTGTTTTTT.